The 25 T cell receptor beta chains reported below all come from one sample, sequenced in a study of T cells after yellow fever vaccination. TCRdb ran MiXCR on the 5' RACE reads and lists one entry per CDR3 protein. The sample lists about 130,000 distinct CDR3 sequences; approximately 9% were seen once. The material sequenced was CD8+ T cells sorted from PBMCs, taken on the day of the yellow fever booster vaccination. Receptor source: a man between 18 and 35 years old who received the YFV17D yellow fever vaccine.

This clonotype was seen only a few times. The V call is TRBV9, the J call TRBJ2-6, with D tentatively TRBD2 (5 bases). CDR1 and CDR2 from the germline V gene are SGDLS and YYNGEE. V lost 0 bases and J lost 1, with 14 bases in between. CDR3 size: 18 residues. The CDR3 nucleotides read TGTGCCAGCAGCGTAGACCCGGCTAGCCAGTCTGGGGCCAACGTCCTGACTTTC. Amino acids: CASSVDPASQSGANVLTF. Using reference TRBV9 and TRBJ2-6 for the parts outside the CDR3, the full variable domain is DSGVTQTPKHLITATGQRVTLRCSPRSGDLSVYWYQQSLDQGLQFLIQYYNGEERAKGNILERFSAQQFPDLHSELNLSSLELGDSALYFCASSVDPASQSGANVLTFGAGSRLTVL.

This clonotype was observed a handful of times. V is TRBV19 and J is TRBJ2-7; a possible D gene is TRBD2 (6 bases). The V gene lost 5 bases and the J gene lost 3 bases, with 11 bases spanning the gap. This CDR3 region has 13 residues. Germline-derived CDR1 and CDR2 are LNHDA and SQIVND (reference sequence). The CDR3 region is CASSPRRDYEQYF. The CDR3 DNA follows: TGTGCCAGTAGTCCCCGGCGGGACTACGAGCAGTACTTC. The full variable domain, with the rest looked up from reference TRBV19 and TRBJ2-7, is DGGITQSPKYLFRKEGQNVTLSCEQNLNHDAMYWYRQDPGQGLRLIYYSQIVNDFQKGDIAEGYSVSREKKESFPLTVTSAQKNPTAFYLCASSPRRDYEQYFGPGTRLTVT.

This clonotype was recorded at least ten times. The V gene is TRBV25-1, the J gene TRBJ1-6; 9 positions agree with TRBD1. V was clipped by 8 bases and J by 0 bases; unmatched bases: 5. Looked up from germline, CDR1 is MGHDK and CDR2 is SYGVNS. The CDR3 is made up of 16 amino acids. CDR3 protein: CASQGQGGSYNSPLHF. CDR3 bases: TGTGCCAGCCAGGGACAGGGAGGCTCCTATAATTCACCCCTCCACTTT.

This clonotype was recorded a few times. The J gene is TRBJ1-2, the V gene TRBV27; TRBD1 aligns across 8 bases. The V gene end was trimmed by 0 bases and the J gene end by 2 bases; junction bases not matched to a gene: 5. In germline, CDR1 is MNHEY, CDR2 SMNVEV (reference sequence). This CDR3 comprises 16 residues. The CDR3: CASSLSRTGKNYGYTF. Here the CDR3 DNA reads TGTGCCAGCAGTTTATCCCGGACAGGGAAAAACTATGGCTACACCTTC.

The chain combines TRBV4-3 with TRBJ1-1; D not resolved. This CDR3 spans 13 amino acids. Per the germline V gene, CDR1 is LGHNA and CDR2 is YSLEER. V was shortened by 0 bases and J by 5 bases, with 7 bases between the two germline ends. The CDR3 nucleotides are TGCGCCAGCAGCCAAGAGAGGCGGACTGAAGCTTTCTTT. Translating gives CASSQERRTEAFF.

This rearrangement joins TRBV4-1 to TRBJ1-2; D gene unclear. The CDR3 contains 15 residues. CDR1 and CDR2 (germline): MGHRA, YSYEKL. Trimming removed 2 bases at V and 8 bases at J, with 18 bases between. CDR3 sequence reads: CASSQQKNTPGGYTF. The CDR3 bases are TGCGCCAGCAGCCAACAGAAGAATACCCCAGGAGGCTACACCTTC.

This clonotype was seen at least ten times. The rearrangement joins TRBV5-5 to TRBJ2-7; D remains unclear. V dropped 0 bases and J dropped 0 bases, with 10 bases sitting between them. Germline CDR1 and CDR2: SGHKS and YYEKEE (reference sequence). There are 15 residues in the CDR3. CDR3 nucleotide sequence: TGTGCCAGCAGCTTGGCCGGAAGTGTCTCCTACGAGCAGTACTTC. Translation gives CASSLAGSVSYEQYF.

This clonotype was observed a handful of times. The J gene is TRBJ2-1, the V gene TRBV14; 10 bases match TRBD1. Germline V gene lookup returns CDR1 SGHDN and CDR2 FVKESK. After removal of 3 bases from V and 3 bases from J, the junction contained 2 bases not matched to a gene. The CDR3 totals 15 residues. CDR3 bases: TGTGCCAGCAGCCAGTGGACAGGGGGCTACAATGAGCAGTTCTTC. It is translated as CASSQWTGGYNEQFF.

The rearrangement links TRBV30 to TRBJ1-1; the D is unclear. Germline V gene lookup returns CDR1 GTSNPN and CDR2 SVGIG (reference sequence). There are 13 residues in the CDR3. V lost 0 bases and J lost 1, with 6 bases in between. Here the CDR3 reads CAWSVEGNTEAFF. The CDR3 coding sequence is TGTGCCTGGAGTGTTGAAGGGAACACTGAAGCTTTCTTT. The complete variable domain, with remaining parts taken from reference TRBV30 and TRBJ1-1, reads SQTIHQWPATLVQPVGSPLSLECTVEGTSNPNLYWYRQAAGRGLQLLFYSVGIGQISSEVPQNLSASRPQDRQFILSSKKLLLSDSGFYLCAWSVEGNTEAFFGQGTRLTVV.

V and J are TRBV7-9 and TRBJ2-7, with D possibly TRBD1 on 6 matching bases. This CDR3 is 15 amino acids long. V shed 1 base and J shed 7 bases, with 17 bases lying between them. Germline loops: CDR1 SEHNR, CDR2 FQNEAQ (reference sequence). The CDR3 is CASSLVQRGSDEQYF. Here the CDR3 DNA reads TGTGCCAGCAGCTTAGTCCAGAGGGGGTCGGATGAGCAGTACTTC.

This clonotype occurred many times. CDR3 sequence (DNA): TGTGCCAGCAGCGGGGCAAGGGGGCGATTAACTGAAGCTTTCTTT. It codes for CASSGARGRLTEAFF. This chain joins TRBV7-9 and TRBJ1-1, with 7 bases fitting TRBD1. V shed 5 bases and J 5 bases; nucleotides not matched to a gene: 11. Germline lookup yields CDR1 SEHNR and CDR2 FQNEAQ (reference sequence). The CDR3 sequence is 15 residues long.

This clonotype was counted between two and nine times. In nucleotides, the CDR3 is TGTGCCAGCAGCCGCGAGTGGGGGAGCTCCTACAATGAGCAGTTCTTC. Residues: CASSREWGSSYNEQFF. This chain uses TRBV7-2 with TRBJ2-1; D may be TRBD1 or TRBD2 (5 bases each). Trimming removed 5 bases at V and 0 bases at J, with 14 bases between. The CDR3 has 16 residues. The V gene's germline CDR1 is SGHTA and CDR2 FQGNSA.

This chain uses TRBV4-1 with TRBJ1-1; TRBD1 matches 11 bases. Trimming cost V 1 base and J 6 bases; bases outside gene matches: 13. Per the germline V gene, CDR1 is MGHRA and CDR2 is YSYEKL. The CDR3 spans 18 residues. In DNA, the CDR3 is TGCGCCAGCAGCCAAGGGTTCGGGGACAGGGGGTCGAGCGCTGAAGCTTTCTTT. Amino acids: CASSQGFGDRGSSAEAFF.

This clonotype was observed a handful of times. The chain uses TRBV12-3 or TRBV12-4 and TRBJ2-1, with a possible D match to TRBD1 (6 bases). The germline V and J ends were trimmed by 1 base and 8 bases, with 21 bases remaining between them. The CDR3 has 17 amino acids. This CDR3 reads CASSLEGPGVLGYEQFF. CDR3 coding DNA: TGTGCCAGCAGTTTAGAGGGCCCAGGGGTATTGGGGTATGAGCAGTTCTTC.

This chain uses TRBV12-3 or TRBV12-4 with TRBJ2-1; D is perhaps TRBD1 or TRBD2 (7 bases each). The V and J ends lost 0 bases and 8 bases respectively, with 20 bases between them. The CDR3 length is 17 residues. CDR3 sequence: CASSLASGGAYSYEQFF. CDR3 bases: TGTGCCAGCAGTTTAGCCTCAGGGGGGGCCTACTCGTATGAGCAGTTCTTC.

The V gene is TRBV12-3 or TRBV12-4, the J gene TRBJ1-5; D not certain. Trimming took 1 base from V and 7 from J, leaving 8 bases between them. The CDR3 runs 13 residues. CDR3 amino acids: CASSLDFGQPQHF. Written as DNA, the CDR3 is TGTGCCAGCAGTTTAGATTTTGGCCAGCCCCAGCATTTT.

The chain recombines TRBV7-9 with TRBJ1-1, with 9 bases aligning to TRBD1. The CDR3 totals 14 residues. Germline loops: CDR1 SEHNR, CDR2 FQNEAQ (reference sequence). V was clipped by 7 bases and J by 5 bases; unmatched bases: 8. CDR3 bases: TGTGCCAGCAACCAACAGGGGGCCCTTACTGAAGCTTTCTTT. Translated, it gives CASNQQGALTEAFF.

This chain uses TRBV28 with TRBJ2-3; 8 nucleotides align to TRBD1. The CDR3 has 15 residues. CDR1 is MDHEN, CDR2 SYDVKM, per germline. With V trimmed by 5 bases and J by 4 bases, 8 bases remained unmatched. CDR3 in amino acids: CASSRTGLGADTQYF. In DNA, the CDR3 is TGTGCCAGCAGTCGGACAGGGTTGGGGGCAGATACGCAGTATTTT. The whole variable domain, filled in from reference TRBV28 and TRBJ2-3, reads DVKVTQSSRYLVKRTGEKVFLECVQDMDHENMFWYRQDPGLGLRLIYFSYDVKMKEKGDIPEGYSVSREKKERFSLILESASTNQTSMYLCASSRTGLGADTQYFGPGTRLTVL.

The V and J genes are TRBV12-3 or TRBV12-4 and TRBJ1-1; TRBD1 matches 9 bases. V lost 5 bases and J lost 4; bases outside the gene matches: 8. The CDR3 is made up of 15 amino acids. The DNA for the CDR3 is TGTGCCAGCAGTACAACAGGGGGCGAGTTCACTGAAGCTTTCTTT. Encoded protein: CASSTTGGEFTEAFF.

This clonotype has more than one count but fewer than ten. Written as DNA, the CDR3 is TGTGCCAGCAGCTCGATCCACGGGGAGCTGTTTTTT. This translates into CASSSIHGELFF. V and J are TRBV7-6 and TRBJ2-2, with no clear D. The CDR3 sequence is 12 residues long. V was shortened by 4 bases and J by 7 bases, with 7 bases between the two germline ends. Germline V gene lookup returns CDR1 SGHVS and CDR2 FNYEAQ.

This clonotype was counted between two and nine times. This rearrangement joins TRBV6-6 to TRBJ1-1; 12 bases match TRBD1. The length of the CDR3 is 16 residues. With 4 bases clipped from V and 4 bases from J, the junction kept 7 bases outside the gene matches. Germline lookup yields CDR1 MNHNY and CDR2 SVGAGI (reference sequence). This chain's CDR3 is CASSSGTGGYGTEAFF. The CDR3 coding sequence is TGTGCCAGCAGTTCCGGGACAGGGGGCTATGGCACTGAAGCTTTCTTT.

This clonotype was counted a few times. The chain uses TRBV5-1 and TRBJ1-2; D is possibly TRBD1 (5 bases). Germline V gene lookup returns CDR1 SGHRS and CDR2 YFSETQ. The CDR3 contains 15 residues. The V end lost 4 bases, the J end lost 0 bases, and 13 bases lay between the germline ends. The CDR3 DNA follows: TGCGCCAGCAGCGGGGGAAAAACACCTAACTATGGCTACACCTTC. Translated, it gives CASSGGKTPNYGYTF. The complete variable domain, with remaining parts taken from reference TRBV5-1 and TRBJ1-2, reads KAGVTQTPRYLIKTRGQQVTLSCSPISGHRSVSWYQQTPGQGLQFLFEYFSETQRNKGNFPGRFSGRQFSNSRSEMNVSTLELGDSALYLCASSGGKTPNYGYTFGSGTRLTVV.

The chain has TRBV7-3 and TRBJ2-3; TRBD2 aligns across 13 bases. Germline V gene sequence: CDR1 SGHTA, CDR2 FQGTGA. After removal of 5 bases from V and 6 bases from J, the junction contained 14 bases not matched to a gene. The CDR3 spans 18 residues. CDR3 in DNA: TGTGCCAGCAGCCCAGCGACTAGCGGGGGGCGAGAAGCTGATACGCAGTATTTT. Translating it yields CASSPATSGGREADTQYF. The variable domain in full, completed from reference TRBV7-3 and TRBJ2-3, reads GAGVSQTPSNKVTEKGKYVELRCDPISGHTALYWYRQSLGQGPEFLIYFQGTGAADDSGLPNDRFFAVRPEGSVSTLKIQRTERGDSAVYLCASSPATSGGREADTQYFGPGTRLTVL.

This clonotype was picked up a small number of times. The V gene is TRBV6-2 or TRBV6-3, the J gene TRBJ2-1, with D perhaps matching TRBD2 (6 bases). Germline lookup yields CDR1 MNHEY and CDR2 SVGEGT. V was trimmed by 8 bases and J by 5 bases, leaving 13 bases between them. The CDR3 spans 13 residues. This chain's CDR3 is CASLRERNNEQFF. The CDR3 DNA sequence: TGTGCCAGCCTCCGGGAGCGGAACAATGAGCAGTTCTTC.

The chain is built from TRBV9 and TRBJ1-5; D unresolved. Germline CDR1 is SGDLS and CDR2 is YYNGEE. Trimming left V 3 bases short and J 9 bases short, with 16 bases between. The CDR3 runs 14 residues. The DNA of the CDR3 is TGTGCCAGCAGCGAGCGGGGTTCCCCGATGCCCCAGCATTTT. This translates into CASSERGSPMPQHF.